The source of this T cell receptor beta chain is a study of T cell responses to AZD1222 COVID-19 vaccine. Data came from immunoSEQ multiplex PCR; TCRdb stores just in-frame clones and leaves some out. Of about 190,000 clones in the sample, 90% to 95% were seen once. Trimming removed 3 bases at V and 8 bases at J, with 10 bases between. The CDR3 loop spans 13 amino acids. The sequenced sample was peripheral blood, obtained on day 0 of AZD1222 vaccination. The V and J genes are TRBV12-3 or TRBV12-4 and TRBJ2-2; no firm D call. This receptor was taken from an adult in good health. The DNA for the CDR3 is TGTGCCAGCAGTTTGCTTTTTGAGGGGGAGCTGTTTTTT. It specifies CASSLLFEGELFF.